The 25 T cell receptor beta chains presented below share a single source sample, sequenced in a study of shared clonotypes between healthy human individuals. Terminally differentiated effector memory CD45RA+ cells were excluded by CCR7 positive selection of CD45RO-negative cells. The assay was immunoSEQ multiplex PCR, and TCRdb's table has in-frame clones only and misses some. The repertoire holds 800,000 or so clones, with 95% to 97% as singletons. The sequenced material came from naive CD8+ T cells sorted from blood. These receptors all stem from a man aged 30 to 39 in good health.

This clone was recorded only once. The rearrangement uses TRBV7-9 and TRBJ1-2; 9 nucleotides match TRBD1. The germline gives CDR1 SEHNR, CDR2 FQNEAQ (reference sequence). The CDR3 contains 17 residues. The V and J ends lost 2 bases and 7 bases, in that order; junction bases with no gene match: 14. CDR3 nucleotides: TGTGCCAGCAGCTTATTGGACAGGGGCCCCCTTGGGAGTGGCTACACCTTC. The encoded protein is CASSLLDRGPLGSGYTF.

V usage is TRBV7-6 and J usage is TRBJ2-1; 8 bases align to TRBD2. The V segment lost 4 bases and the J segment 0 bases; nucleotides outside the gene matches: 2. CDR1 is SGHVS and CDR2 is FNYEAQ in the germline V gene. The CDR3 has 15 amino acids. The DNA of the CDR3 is TGTGCCAGCAGCTCCGGGACTAGCTCCTACAATGAGCAGTTCTTC. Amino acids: CASSSGTSSYNEQFF.

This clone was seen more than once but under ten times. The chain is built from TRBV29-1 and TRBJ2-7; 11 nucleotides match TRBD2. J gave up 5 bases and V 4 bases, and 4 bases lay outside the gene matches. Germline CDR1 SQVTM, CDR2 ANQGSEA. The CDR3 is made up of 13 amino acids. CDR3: CSVVLAGVNEQYF. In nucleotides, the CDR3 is TGCAGCGTTGTACTAGCGGGAGTAAACGAGCAGTACTTC.

The DNA for the CDR3 is TGTGCTCGAGAAAAAGGGGGCCCTACTGGCTACACCTTC. It encodes CAREKGGPTGYTF. This chain joins TRBV12-5 and TRBJ1-2; 7 bases align to TRBD1. CDR1 is LGHNT, CDR2 FRNRAP, per germline. Trimming took 11 bases from V and 7 from J; bases not matched to a gene: 13. This CDR3 has 13 amino acids.

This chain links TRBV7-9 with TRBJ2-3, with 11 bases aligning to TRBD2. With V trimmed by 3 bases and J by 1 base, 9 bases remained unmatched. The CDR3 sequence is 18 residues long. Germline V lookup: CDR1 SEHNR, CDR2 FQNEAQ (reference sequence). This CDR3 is CASSLRVAGGPRTDTQYF. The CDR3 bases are TGTGCCAGCAGCTTGAGGGTAGCGGGAGGGCCGCGCACAGATACGCAGTATTTT.

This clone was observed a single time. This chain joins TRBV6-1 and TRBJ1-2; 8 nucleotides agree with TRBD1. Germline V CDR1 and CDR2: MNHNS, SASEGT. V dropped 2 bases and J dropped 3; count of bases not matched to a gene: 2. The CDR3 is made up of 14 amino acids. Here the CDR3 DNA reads TGTGCCAGCAGTGAACTGGACAGGGACTATGGCTACACCTTC. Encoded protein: CASSELDRDYGYTF.

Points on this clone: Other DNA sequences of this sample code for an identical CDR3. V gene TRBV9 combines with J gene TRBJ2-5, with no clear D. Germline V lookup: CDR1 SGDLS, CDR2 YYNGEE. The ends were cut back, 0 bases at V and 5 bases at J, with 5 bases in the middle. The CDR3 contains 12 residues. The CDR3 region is CASSVDQETQYF. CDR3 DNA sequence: TGTGCCAGCAGCGTAGATCAGGAGACCCAGTACTTC.

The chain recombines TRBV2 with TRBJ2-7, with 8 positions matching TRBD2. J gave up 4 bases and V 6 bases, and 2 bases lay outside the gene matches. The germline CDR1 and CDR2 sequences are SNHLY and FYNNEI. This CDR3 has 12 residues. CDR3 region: CASRREGYEQYF. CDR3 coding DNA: TGTGCCAGCAGACGGGAGGGGTACGAGCAGTACTTC. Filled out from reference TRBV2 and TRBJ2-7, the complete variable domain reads EPEVTQTPSHQVTQMGQEVILRCVPISNHLYFYWYRQILGQKVEFLVSFYNNEISEKSEIFDDQFSVERPDGSNFTLKIRSTKLEDSAMYFCASRREGYEQYFGPGTRLTVT.

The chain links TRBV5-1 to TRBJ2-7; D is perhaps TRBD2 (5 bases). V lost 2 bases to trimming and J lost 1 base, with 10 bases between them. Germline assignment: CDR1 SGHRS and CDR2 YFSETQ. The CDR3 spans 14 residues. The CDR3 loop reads CASSFREPSYEQYF. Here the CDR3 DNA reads TGCGCCAGCAGCTTCCGGGAACCATCCTACGAGCAGTACTTC. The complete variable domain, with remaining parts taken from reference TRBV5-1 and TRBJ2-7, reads KAGVTQTPRYLIKTRGQQVTLSCSPISGHRSVSWYQQTPGQGLQFLFEYFSETQRNKGNFPGRFSGRQFSNSRSEMNVSTLELGDSALYLCASSFREPSYEQYFGPGTRLTVT.

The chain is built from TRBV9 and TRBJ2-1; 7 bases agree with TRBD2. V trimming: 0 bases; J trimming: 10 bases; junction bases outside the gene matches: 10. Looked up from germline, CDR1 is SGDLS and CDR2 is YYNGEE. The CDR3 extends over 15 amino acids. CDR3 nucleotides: TGTGCCAGCAGCGTAGCTTTAACCCCGCGGGAGGAGCAGTTCTTC. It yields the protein CASSVALTPREEQFF.

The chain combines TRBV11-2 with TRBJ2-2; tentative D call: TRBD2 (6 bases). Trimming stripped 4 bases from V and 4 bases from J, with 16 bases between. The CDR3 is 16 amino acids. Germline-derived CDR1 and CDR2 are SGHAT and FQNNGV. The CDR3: CASSSVGRGITGELFF. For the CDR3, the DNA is TGTGCCAGCAGCTCCGTGGGGCGCGGGATCACCGGGGAGCTGTTTTTT.

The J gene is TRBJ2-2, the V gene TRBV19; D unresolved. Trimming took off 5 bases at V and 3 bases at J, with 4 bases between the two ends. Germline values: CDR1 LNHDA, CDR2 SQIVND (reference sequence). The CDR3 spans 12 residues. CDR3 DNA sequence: TGTGCCAGTAGTTTGCACACCGGGGAGCTGTTTTTT. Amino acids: CASSLHTGELFF.

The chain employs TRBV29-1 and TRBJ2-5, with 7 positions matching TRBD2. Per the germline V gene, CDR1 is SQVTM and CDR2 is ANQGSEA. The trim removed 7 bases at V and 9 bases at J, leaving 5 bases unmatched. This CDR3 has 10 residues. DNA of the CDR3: TGCAGCGCTGGGCGGGAGTCCCAGTACTTC. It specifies CSAGRESQYF.

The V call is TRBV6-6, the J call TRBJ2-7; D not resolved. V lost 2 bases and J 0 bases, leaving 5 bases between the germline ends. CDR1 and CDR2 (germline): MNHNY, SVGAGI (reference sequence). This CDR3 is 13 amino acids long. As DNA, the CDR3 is TGTGCCAGCAGTTACCGGATCTCCTACGAGCAGTACTTC. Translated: CASSYRISYEQYF.

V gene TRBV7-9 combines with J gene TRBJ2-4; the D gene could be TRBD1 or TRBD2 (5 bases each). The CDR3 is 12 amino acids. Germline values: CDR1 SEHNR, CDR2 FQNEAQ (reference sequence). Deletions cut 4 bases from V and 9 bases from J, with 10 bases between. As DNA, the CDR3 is TGTGCCAGCAGCTACGGGACCATCATTCAGTACTTC. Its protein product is CASSYGTIIQYF.

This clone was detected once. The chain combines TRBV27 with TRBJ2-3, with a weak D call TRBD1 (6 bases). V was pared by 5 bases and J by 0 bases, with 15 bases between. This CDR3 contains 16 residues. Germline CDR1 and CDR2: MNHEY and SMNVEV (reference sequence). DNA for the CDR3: TGTGCCAGCAGTCACCGGGACATACCTAGCACAGATACGCAGTATTTT. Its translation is CASSHRDIPSTDTQYF.

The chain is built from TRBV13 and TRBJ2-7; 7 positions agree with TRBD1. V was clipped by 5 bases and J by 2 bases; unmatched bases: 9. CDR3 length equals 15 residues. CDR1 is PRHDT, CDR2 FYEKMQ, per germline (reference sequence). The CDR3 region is CASSLHDTGAYEQYF. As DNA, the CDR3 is TGTGCCAGCAGCCTTCACGATACAGGGGCCTACGAGCAGTACTTC.

CDR3 bases: TGCGCCAGCAGCCAGGGACATTCGAACACTGAAGCTTTCTTT. Translation: CASSQGHSNTEAFF. This chain connects TRBV5-1 to TRBJ1-1; weak D call: TRBD1 (6 bases). The CDR3 is 14 amino acids. V was clipped by 4 bases and J by 1 base, with 11 bases between them. Germline lookup yields CDR1 SGHRS and CDR2 YFSETQ. Full variable domain (missing parts from reference TRBV5-1 and TRBJ1-1): KAGVTQTPRYLIKTRGQQVTLSCSPISGHRSVSWYQQTPGQGLQFLFEYFSETQRNKGNFPGRFSGRQFSNSRSEMNVSTLELGDSALYLCASSQGHSNTEAFFGQGTRLTVV.

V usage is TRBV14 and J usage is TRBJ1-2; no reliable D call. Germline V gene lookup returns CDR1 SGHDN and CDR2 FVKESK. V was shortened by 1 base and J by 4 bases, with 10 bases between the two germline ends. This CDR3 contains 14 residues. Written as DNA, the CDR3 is TGTGCCAGCAGCCAAGCGTTGGGGAGCTATGGCTACACCTTC. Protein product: CASSQALGSYGYTF.

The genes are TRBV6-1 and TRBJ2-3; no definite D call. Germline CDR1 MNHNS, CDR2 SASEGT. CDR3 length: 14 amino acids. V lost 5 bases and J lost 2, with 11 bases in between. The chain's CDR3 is CASSLTGLTDTQYF. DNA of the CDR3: TGTGCCAGCAGTCTGACTGGCCTCACAGATACGCAGTATTTT.

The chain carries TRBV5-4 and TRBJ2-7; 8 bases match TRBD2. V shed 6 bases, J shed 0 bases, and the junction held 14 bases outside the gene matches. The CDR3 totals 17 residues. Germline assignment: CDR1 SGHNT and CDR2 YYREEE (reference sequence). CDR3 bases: TGTGCCAGCACCGGGGGGGCGCCAGGGCTCTTCTCCTACGAGCAGTACTTC. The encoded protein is CASTGGAPGLFSYEQYF.

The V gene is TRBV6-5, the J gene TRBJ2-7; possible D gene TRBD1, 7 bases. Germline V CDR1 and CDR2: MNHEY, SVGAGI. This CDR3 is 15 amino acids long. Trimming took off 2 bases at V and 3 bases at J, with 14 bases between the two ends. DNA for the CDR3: TGTGCCAGCAGTTACGGAGGGGGCGCGTTCTACGAGCAGTACTTC. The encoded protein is CASSYGGGAFYEQYF.

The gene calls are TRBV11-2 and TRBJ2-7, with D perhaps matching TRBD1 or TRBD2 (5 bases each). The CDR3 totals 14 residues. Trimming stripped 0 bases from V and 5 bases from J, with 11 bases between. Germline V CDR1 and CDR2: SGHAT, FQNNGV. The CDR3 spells CASSLEGVRHEQYF. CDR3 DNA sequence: TGTGCCAGCAGCTTAGAGGGGGTAAGGCACGAGCAGTACTTC.

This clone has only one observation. Here the CDR3 DNA reads TGTGCCAGCAGCGGGACTTCACTGGCGGGAGAGGGTACAGATACGCAGTATTTT. Its protein is CASSGTSLAGEGTDTQYF. This chain joins TRBV5-6 and TRBJ2-3; 7 bases fit TRBD2. Trimming took 4 bases from V and 3 from J; bases not matched to a gene: 17. This CDR3 is built from 18 residues. Germline V gene sequence: CDR1 SGHDT, CDR2 YYEEEE.

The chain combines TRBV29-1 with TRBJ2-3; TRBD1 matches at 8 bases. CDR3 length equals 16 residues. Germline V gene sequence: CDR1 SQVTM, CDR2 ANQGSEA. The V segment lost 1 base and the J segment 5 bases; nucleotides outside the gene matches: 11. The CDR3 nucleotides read TGCAGCGTTGAAGGCTTCTGGGACAGGACATTAGATACGCAGTATTTT. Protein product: CSVEGFWDRTLDTQYF.